A single sample is the source of the 21 T cell receptor beta chains below, sequenced in a study of cytomegalovirus exposure and HLA in healthy donors. Sequenced by immunoSEQ multiplex PCR; TCRdb stores in-frame clones only, minus some. The sample holds about 73,000 clones; roughly 89% are singletons and the top ten take 3.5% to 4%. The sequencing sample was made of PBMCs. The receptors originated from a woman under 30 in good health and CMV-seropositive.

CDR3 protein: CASTPLSPNTGELFF. The CDR3 nucleotides are TGTGCCAGCACCCCTCTTTCCCCGAACACCGGGGAGCTGTTTTTT. V and J are TRBV28 and TRBJ2-2; D gene unclear. Trimming took 7 bases from V and 0 from J, leaving 12 bases between them. The CDR3 has 15 amino acids. Germline V gene sequence: CDR1 MDHEN, CDR2 SYDVKM.

This clone has only one observation. The chain is built from TRBV6-5 and TRBJ2-1; TRBD2 aligns across 8 bases. The CDR3 has 14 amino acids. J lost 9 bases, V lost 5 bases, and 9 bases had no gene match. Germline V gene lookup returns CDR1 MNHEY and CDR2 SVGAGI. The CDR3 protein is CASSLGTRIGEQFF. The CDR3 nucleotides are TGTGCCAGCAGTCTCGGGACTAGGATTGGTGAGCAGTTCTTC.

In its sample, this clone was seen a few times. This sequence joins TRBV20-1 and TRBJ1-1; D is ambiguous. Trimming pared 3 bases from V and 6 bases from J, leaving 5 bases between. CDR1 DFQATT and CDR2 SNEGSKA come from the germline V gene (reference sequence). This CDR3 spans 10 amino acids. Written as DNA, the CDR3 is TGCAGTGCTAGGGAGGCTGAAGCTTTCTTT. Protein sequence: CSAREAEAFF.

The J gene is TRBJ1-2, the V gene TRBV10-2; D remains unclear. V shed 2 bases and J shed 4 bases, with 8 bases lying between them. This CDR3 contains 13 residues. The germline CDR1 and CDR2 sequences are WSHSY and SAAADI. The CDR3 loop reads CASSEGSGYGYTF. As DNA, the CDR3 is TGCGCCAGCAGTGAGGGGTCGGGCTATGGCTACACCTTC.

This clone is a singleton in its sample. The rearrangement links TRBV29-1 to TRBJ2-2; 10 bases agree with TRBD2. Germline CDR1 reads SQVTM; CDR2 reads ANQGSEA. The junction had 22 bases not matched to a gene; V was cut back by 4 bases and J by 5 bases. This CDR3 has 20 residues. The CDR3 nucleotides are TGCAGCGTTGGACCGGAACGGTCTAGCGGGAGTAATTTGGAAACCGGGGAGCTGTTTTTT. The encoded protein is CSVGPERSSGSNLETGELFF.

This clone was picked up one time. J is TRBJ2-3 and V is TRBV27, with TRBD1 matching 9 bases. In germline, CDR1 is MNHEY, CDR2 SMNVEV (reference sequence). The ends lost 5 bases at V and 2 bases at J; junction bases unmatched: 14. The CDR3 length is 18 residues. CDR3 amino acids: CASSPARFGQGNTDTQYF. The CDR3 DNA follows: TGTGCCAGCAGTCCAGCTAGATTCGGACAGGGGAACACAGATACGCAGTATTTT.

The rearrangement links TRBV4-1 to TRBJ2-3; 14 bases map to TRBD2. Germline-derived CDR1 and CDR2 are MGHRA and YSYEKL. V trimming: 4 bases; J trimming: 6 bases; junction bases outside the gene matches: 6. The CDR3 extends over 16 amino acids. In nucleotides, the CDR3 is TGCGCCAGCAGCCTCAGGACTAGCGGGGGGATGGATACGCAGTATTTT. Its protein is CASSLRTSGGMDTQYF.

The chain carries TRBV6-4 and TRBJ2-3; 10 nucleotides line up with TRBD1. Germline trimming cut 0 bases from V and 4 bases from J; bases unmatched to any gene: 1. The CDR3 is 15 residues long. Germline CDR1 reads MRHNA; CDR2 reads SNTAGT. The CDR3 loop reads CASSDSTGGADTQYF. The DNA for the CDR3 is TGTGCCAGCAGTGACTCGACAGGGGGCGCAGATACGCAGTATTTT.

The V call is TRBV15, the J call TRBJ1-5; 10 positions match TRBD1. The CDR3 runs to 16 residues. The J segment lost 6 bases and the V segment lost 5 bases, leaving 10 bases of the junction unmatched. Germline CDR1 LNHNV, CDR2 YYDKDF (reference sequence). The CDR3 sequence is CATSYHRDRGGQPQHF. The CDR3 bases are TGTGCCACCAGCTACCACCGGGACAGGGGTGGTCAGCCCCAGCATTTT.

This sequence joins TRBV4-2 and TRBJ2-1; 11 bases map to TRBD2. J lost 9 bases, V lost 4 bases, and 8 bases had no gene match. The CDR3 is 15 amino acids. Germline V lookup: CDR1 LGHNA, CDR2 YNFKEQ. CDR3 in amino acids: CASSPLAGEVGEQFF. The CDR3, as DNA: TGTGCCAGCAGCCCACTAGCGGGAGAAGTGGGTGAGCAGTTCTTC.

For the CDR3, the DNA is TGTGCCAGCAGTGCCCGACTAGCGGGAGAGACCCAGTACTTC. Its translation: CASSARLAGETQYF. The V gene is TRBV6-1, the J gene TRBJ2-5; 10 positions match TRBD2. The CDR3 has 14 residues. V shed 4 bases and J 4 bases; nucleotides not matched to a gene: 3. Germline V CDR1 and CDR2: MNHNS, SASEGT.

V usage is TRBV27 and J usage is TRBJ2-3, with a tentative D call TRBD2 (6 bases). V shed 6 bases and J shed 2 bases, with 12 bases lying between them. Per the germline V gene, CDR1 is MNHEY and CDR2 is SMNVEV (reference sequence). This CDR3 region has 14 residues. CDR3 coding DNA: TGTGCCAGCAGCATGACTAGAGCCACAGATACGCAGTATTTT. Amino acids: CASSMTRATDTQYF.

Only one count was recorded for this clone. CDR3 sequence reads: CASSSPGQGIREQYF. DNA of the CDR3: TGTGCCAGCAGCTCGCCGGGACAGGGGATTAGGGAGCAGTACTTC. V and J are TRBV11-2 and TRBJ2-7, with TRBD1 identical over 10 bases. Trimming cost V 4 bases and J 7 bases; bases outside gene matches: 10. This CDR3 region has 15 residues. Germline values: CDR1 SGHAT, CDR2 FQNNGV.

This chain connects TRBV5-6 to TRBJ2-1, with 12 bases aligning to TRBD2. The J segment lost 4 bases and the V segment lost 4 bases, leaving 6 bases of the junction unmatched. CDR1 and CDR2 (germline): SGHDT, YYEEEE. The CDR3 runs to 16 residues. DNA of the CDR3: TGTGCCAGCAGCACCCTAGGACTAGCGGGGTACAATGAGCAGTTCTTC. Residues: CASSTLGLAGYNEQFF.

The gene calls are TRBV2 and TRBJ1-4; TRBD1 aligns across 9 bases. The CDR3 sequence is 14 residues long. With 3 bases clipped from V and 10 bases from J, the junction kept 6 bases outside the gene matches. The germline V gene has CDR1 SNHLY and CDR2 FYNNEI. The CDR3 DNA reads TGTGCCAGCAGTGATGGGACAGGGCTGGTAAAACTGTTTTTT. This gives the protein CASSDGTGLVKLFF.

J is TRBJ2-1 and V is TRBV19; D not certain. This CDR3 contains 15 residues. V lost 3 bases to trimming and J lost 0 bases, with 9 bases between them. Per the germline V gene, CDR1 is LNHDA and CDR2 is SQIVND (reference sequence). CDR3 amino acids: CASSIVTGSYNEQFF. The CDR3 nucleotides are TGTGCCAGTAGTATTGTGACTGGCTCCTACAATGAGCAGTTCTTC.

The chain combines TRBV4-2 with TRBJ2-7; possible D gene TRBD1, 5 bases. Trimming removed 1 base at V and 5 bases at J, with 9 bases between. This CDR3 is 13 amino acids long. In germline, CDR1 is LGHNA, CDR2 YNFKEQ. This chain's CDR3 is CASSQGRGDEQYF. DNA for the CDR3: TGTGCCAGCAGCCAAGGAAGGGGTGACGAGCAGTACTTC.

The V gene is TRBV6-1, the J gene TRBJ2-6, with TRBD1 as a possible D gene (6 bases). The CDR3 totals 14 residues. Trimming removed 5 bases from V and 2 bases from J, with 7 bases in between. The germline CDR1 and CDR2 sequences are MNHNS and SASEGT. The CDR3 loop is CASSRDTGANVLTF. The CDR3 DNA follows: TGTGCCAGCAGTCGGGACACTGGGGCCAACGTCCTGACTTTC.

The chain links TRBV4-3 to TRBJ1-2; no reliable D call. CDR3 size: 15 residues. Trimming took off 3 bases at V and 1 base at J, with 12 bases between the two ends. Germline V CDR1 and CDR2: LGHNA, YSLEER. CDR3 protein: CASSQDFAVNYGYTF. In DNA, the CDR3 is TGCGCCAGCAGCCAGGACTTTGCAGTTAACTATGGCTACACCTTC.

J is TRBJ2-7 and V is TRBV7-2, with unresolved D. This CDR3 spans 13 amino acids. Trimming removed 2 bases from V and 0 bases from J, with 5 bases in between. Looked up from germline, CDR1 is SGHTA and CDR2 is FQGNSA. This chain's CDR3 is CASSLPGSYEQYF. The CDR3 DNA reads TGTGCCAGCAGCTTACCGGGCTCCTACGAGCAGTACTTC.

The J gene is TRBJ2-3, the V gene TRBV5-6; D might be TRBD2 (6 bases). CDR1 is SGHDT, CDR2 YYEEEE, per germline. This CDR3 spans 14 amino acids. V gave up 4 bases and J gave up 4 bases, with 13 bases separating them. The chain's CDR3 is CASSGGGPSDTQYF. DNA for the CDR3: TGTGCCAGCAGCGGAGGAGGGCCCTCAGATACGCAGTATTTT.